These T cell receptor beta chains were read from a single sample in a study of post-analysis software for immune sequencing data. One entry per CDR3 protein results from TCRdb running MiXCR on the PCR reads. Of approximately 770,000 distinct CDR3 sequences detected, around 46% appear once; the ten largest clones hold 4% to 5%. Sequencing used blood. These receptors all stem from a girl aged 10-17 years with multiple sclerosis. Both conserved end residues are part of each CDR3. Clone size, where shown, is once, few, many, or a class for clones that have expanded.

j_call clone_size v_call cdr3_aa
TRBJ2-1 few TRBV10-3 CAISEFERELQFF
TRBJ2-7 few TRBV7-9 CASSPRQGSNSYEQYF
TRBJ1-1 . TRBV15 CATSREGRGEAFF
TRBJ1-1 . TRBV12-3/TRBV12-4 CASSSLGQGNTEAFF
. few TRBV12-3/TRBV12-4 CASSRHRMAGQETQYF
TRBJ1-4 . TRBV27 CASSSLGARDNEKLFF
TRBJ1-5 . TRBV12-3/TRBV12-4 CASSQWQNNQPQHF
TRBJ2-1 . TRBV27 CASTSREGLNEQFF
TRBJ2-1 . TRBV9 CASSVGDVYGEQFF
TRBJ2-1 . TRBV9 CASSVEGASGSYEQFF
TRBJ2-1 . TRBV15 CATSRDLRTSGSEQFF
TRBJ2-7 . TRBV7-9 CASSSHGTVSYEQYF
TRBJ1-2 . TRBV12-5 CASGLFPPGRTLNYGYTF
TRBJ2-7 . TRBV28 CASSSGTGFFYEQYF
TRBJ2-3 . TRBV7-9 CASSLTSGRAFRTDTQYF
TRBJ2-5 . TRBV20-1 CSASRKENQETQYF
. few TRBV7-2 CASSFRRGGRAHEQYF
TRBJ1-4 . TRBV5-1 CASSLAEGPTNEKLFF
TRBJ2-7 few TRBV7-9 CASSYRDLDAYEQYF
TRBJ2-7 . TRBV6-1 CASSEHPRGVAYEQYF
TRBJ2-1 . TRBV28 CASSFPPTAGHEQFF
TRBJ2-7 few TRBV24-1 CATSDKTGGSYEQYF
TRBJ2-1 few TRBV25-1 CASSSRLGLAGEGAPYNEQFF
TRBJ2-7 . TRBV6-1 CASSELEPYEQYF
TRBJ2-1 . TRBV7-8 CASSPGTGDDEQFF
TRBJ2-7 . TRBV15 CATSRDSGGGSSYEQYF
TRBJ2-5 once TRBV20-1 CSADPGPRQETQYF
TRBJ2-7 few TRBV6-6 CASSYSRYEQYF
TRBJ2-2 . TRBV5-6 CASSLRFGELFF
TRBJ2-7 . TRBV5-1 CASSLVDVDYEQYF
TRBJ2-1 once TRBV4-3 CASSQEATTYNEQFF
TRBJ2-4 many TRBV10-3 CAISEKLANIQYF
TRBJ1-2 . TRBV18 CASSPKVSNYGYTF
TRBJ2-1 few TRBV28 CASKVGGQSSYNEQFF
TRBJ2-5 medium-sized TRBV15 CATSGIAGETQYF
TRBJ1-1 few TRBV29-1 CSVEVGGLNTEAFF
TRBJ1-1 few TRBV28 CASSVSPSAFF
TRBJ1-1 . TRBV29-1 CSVEPGRGGNTEAFF
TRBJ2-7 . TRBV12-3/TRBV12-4 CASSLVGGPPEQYF
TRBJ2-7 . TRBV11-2 CASSLLGDRPYEQYF
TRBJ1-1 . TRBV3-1 CASSQAANTEAFF
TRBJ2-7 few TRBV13 CASSFSKGIGEPYEQYF
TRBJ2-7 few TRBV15 CATSRGTSGVYEQYF
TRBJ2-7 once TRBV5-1 CASRVGTGSYEQYF
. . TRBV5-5 CASSYPGDGTQYF